The 13 T cell receptor beta chains below were found in one sample sequenced in a study of T cells after yellow fever vaccination (dated by TCRdb to between 2017 and 2020). In the paper's terms, the treatment or condition label means: live attenuated yellow fever vaccine strain. The library came from 5' RACE. TCRdb records Illumina NovaSeq 6000 as the sequencer. The public reads were quality trimmed at Q25 with fastp and then assembled into clones with MiXCR by TCRdb, keeping productive beta chains. Every distinct CDR3 protein forms one entry, paired with its most common genes and DNA. The sample contains about 330,000 distinct CDR3 sequences, about 4% of them found a single time. 20% to 25% of the sample comes from the top ten. The source material was PBMCs, sampled 5 days after the yellow fever booster vaccination. These TCRs come from a man in his late teens or twenties who received the YFV17D yellow fever vaccine.

This clonotype was seen repeatedly, ten times or more. The genes are TRBV28 and TRBJ2-5; 7 bases map to TRBD1. The junction had 15 bases not matched to a gene; V was cut back by 11 bases and J by 6 bases. The CDR3 covers 14 residues. The V gene's germline CDR1 is MDHEN and CDR2 SYDVKM. CDR3: CAARPATGRKTQYF. The DNA for the CDR3 is TGTGCCGCAAGACCCGCGACAGGGCGGAAGACCCAGTACTTC.

The V call is TRBV29-1, the J call TRBJ2-3, with D possibly being TRBD2 (7 bases). The length of the CDR3 is 12 residues. The germline V and J ends were trimmed by 8 bases and 7 bases, with 16 bases remaining between them. In germline, CDR1 is SQVTM, CDR2 ANQGSEA. CDR3 sequence (DNA): TGCAGCCTGGGGGGGGGCTCGTATACGCAGTATTTT. It specifies CSLGGGSYTQYF.

This clonotype turned up a few times. The CDR3 is CSAGTGTSDEQFF. CDR3 in DNA: TGCAGTGCTGGAACTGGGACTAGCGATGAGCAGTTCTTC. The genes are TRBV20-1 and TRBJ2-1, with 10 bases aligning to TRBD2. The J segment lost 8 bases and the V segment lost 5 bases, leaving 6 bases of the junction unmatched. The CDR3 is 13 amino acids. The germline CDR1 and CDR2 sequences are DFQATT and SNEGSKA (reference sequence).

The gene calls are TRBV6-5 and TRBJ1-2; D may be TRBD1 (6 bases). CDR3 length: 14 amino acids. Trimming pared 6 bases from V and 2 bases from J, leaving 13 bases between. CDR1 is MNHEY and CDR2 is SVGAGI in the germline V gene. The CDR3 bases are TGTGCCAGCAGGGAGGGGGGTCTAAACTATGGCTACACCTTC. Protein: CASREGGLNYGYTF.

The chain links TRBV9 to TRBJ1-6; a weak D match, TRBD1 (6 bases). Trimming removed 0 bases from V and 11 bases from J, with 12 bases in between. Germline CDR1 SGDLS, CDR2 YYNGEE. This CDR3 region has 14 residues. The CDR3 loop reads CASSVGQGSTPLHF. In nucleotides, the CDR3 is TGTGCCAGCAGCGTAGGCCAGGGGTCCACACCCCTCCACTTT. The entire variable domain, with the rest obtained from reference TRBV9 and TRBJ1-6, is as follows: DSGVTQTPKHLITATGQRVTLRCSPRSGDLSVYWYQQSLDQGLQFLIQYYNGEERAKGNILERFSAQQFPDLHSELNLSSLELGDSALYFCASSVGQGSTPLHFGNGTRLTVT.

In this sample, this clonotype turned up many times. CDR3 sequence (DNA): TGCGCCAGCAGTGAGTCGCGGGGCACTGAAGCTTTCTTT. The encoded protein is CASSESRGTEAFF. The V call is TRBV10-2, the J call TRBJ1-1; D gene unclear. V was pared by 0 bases and J by 4 bases, with 6 bases between. The CDR3 sequence is 13 residues long. Germline CDR1 is WSHSY and CDR2 is SAAADI.

This clonotype was counted many times. V gene TRBV5-1 combines with J gene TRBJ2-3; 11 bases are shared with TRBD2. This CDR3 region has 16 residues. The junction had 11 bases not matched to a gene; V was cut back by 6 bases and J by 5 bases. Per germline, CDR1 SGHRS and CDR2 YFSETQ. The CDR3 DNA sequence: TGCGCCAGCATGGGTCCTAGCGGGGGGACCGGAGATACGCAGTATTTT. As protein: CASMGPSGGTGDTQYF. Full variable domain (remainder filled in from reference TRBV5-1 and TRBJ2-3): KAGVTQTPRYLIKTRGQQVTLSCSPISGHRSVSWYQQTPGQGLQFLFEYFSETQRNKGNFPGRFSGRQFSNSRSEMNVSTLELGDSALYLCASMGPSGGTGDTQYFGPGTRLTVL.

This clonotype has more than one count but fewer than ten. V is TRBV12-3 or TRBV12-4 and J is TRBJ2-7; 8 positions match TRBD1. J gave up 2 bases and V 9 bases, and 6 bases lay outside the gene matches. This CDR3 region has 13 residues. The CDR3 coding sequence is TGTGCCAGTAGACAGGGGAGGCCCTACGAGCAGTACTTC. This encodes CASRQGRPYEQYF.

This clonotype was counted many times. The chain employs TRBV28 and TRBJ2-7; 8 positions agree with TRBD1. The germline V gene has CDR1 MDHEN and CDR2 SYDVKM. Trimming cost V 8 bases and J 3 bases; bases outside gene matches: 12. The CDR3 totals 15 residues. In nucleotides, the CDR3 is TGTGCCAGCTCGAGACCCGGGACAGGACTCTACGAGCAGTACGTC. It translates to CASSRPGTGLYEQYV.

In its sample, this clonotype was seen many times. This chain uses TRBV7-2 with TRBJ1-1; 8 bases are a match to TRBD1. Trimming at V came to 5 bases and at J to 6 bases, leaving 11 bases not matched to a gene. The CDR3 has 15 residues. Germline CDR1 and CDR2: SGHTA and FQGNSA. The CDR3 protein is CASSQFLGQVSEAFF. As DNA, the CDR3 is TGTGCCAGCAGCCAGTTCCTGGGACAGGTCTCTGAAGCTTTCTTT.

The genes are TRBV2 and TRBJ2-5; maybe TRBD1 (6 bases). The V and J ends lost 2 bases and 1 base respectively, with 20 bases between them. Germline V gene lookup returns CDR1 SNHLY and CDR2 FYNNEI. The CDR3 runs to 18 residues. Here the CDR3 DNA reads TGTGCCAGCAGTGAACTTAAAACAGGGTATGGGGCCCAAGAGACCCAGTACTTC. The encoded protein is CASSELKTGYGAQETQYF.

The sample holds a few counts of this clonotype. This chain connects TRBV20-1 to TRBJ2-7, with D unclear. Looked up from germline, CDR1 is DFQATT and CDR2 is SNEGSKA (reference sequence). This CDR3 comprises 13 residues. Trimming shortened V by 5 bases and J by 2 bases, and 13 bases separated the two germline ends. The CDR3 DNA is TGCAGTGCTCGGAGAGGAGAGGCCTACGAGCAGTACGTC. As protein: CSARRGEAYEQYV.

This clonotype was found a few times. The genes are TRBV7-6 and TRBJ1-1, with TRBD1 identical over 10 bases. Germline V CDR1 and CDR2: SGHVS, FNYEAQ. The J segment lost 6 bases and the V segment lost 4 bases, leaving 8 bases of the junction unmatched. The length of the CDR3 is 15 residues. This chain's CDR3 is CASSSPGQGRPEAFF. The CDR3 nucleotides are TGTGCCAGCAGCTCCCCGGGACAGGGGAGACCTGAAGCTTTCTTT.